What follows is one TCR beta chain and its context. The sample comes from a study of cytomegalovirus exposure and HLA in healthy donors. The PCR contained 60 Vbeta and 13 Jbeta primers. Sequencing used immunoSEQ multiplex PCR; TCRdb keeps in-frame clones, though not all of them. This table holds around 150,000 clones, roughly four fifths found once. Germline-derived CDR1 and CDR2 are MGHRA and YSYEKL. V lost 1 base to trimming and J lost 0 bases, with 16 bases between them. The CDR3 is made up of 18 amino acids. Material: PBMCs. The chain has TRBV4-1 and TRBJ1-3; the D gene is possibly TRBD1 (6 bases). This receptor was identified in a man aged 18 to 30 in good health and CMV-seronegative. CDR3 in amino acids: CASSQVGTLLYSGNTIYF. CDR3 in DNA: TGCGCCAGCAGCCAAGTTGGGACACTGCTCTACTCTGGAAACACCATATATTTT.